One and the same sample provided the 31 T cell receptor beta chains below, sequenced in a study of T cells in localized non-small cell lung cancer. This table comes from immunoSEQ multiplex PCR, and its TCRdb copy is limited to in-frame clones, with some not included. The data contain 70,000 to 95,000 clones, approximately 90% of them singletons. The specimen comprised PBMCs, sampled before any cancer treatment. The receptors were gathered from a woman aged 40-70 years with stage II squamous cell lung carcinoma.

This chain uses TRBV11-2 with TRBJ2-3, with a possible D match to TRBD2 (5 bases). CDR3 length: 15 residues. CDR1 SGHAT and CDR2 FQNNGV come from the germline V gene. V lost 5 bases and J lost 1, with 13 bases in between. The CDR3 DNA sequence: TGTGCCAGCAGCCCCCCCGGGGTCGGCACAGATACGCAGTATTTT. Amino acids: CASSPPGVGTDTQYF.

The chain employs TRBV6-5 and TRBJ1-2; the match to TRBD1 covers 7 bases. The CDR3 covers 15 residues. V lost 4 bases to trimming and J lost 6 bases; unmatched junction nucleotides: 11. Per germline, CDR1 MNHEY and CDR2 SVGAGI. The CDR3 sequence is CASSSLTDRVDGYTF. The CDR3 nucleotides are TGTGCCAGCAGTTCCCTGACCGACAGGGTGGATGGCTACACCTTC.

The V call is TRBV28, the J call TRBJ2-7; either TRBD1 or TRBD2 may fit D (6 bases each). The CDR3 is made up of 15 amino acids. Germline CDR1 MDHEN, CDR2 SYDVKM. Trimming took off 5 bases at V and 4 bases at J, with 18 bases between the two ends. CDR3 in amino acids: CASSTRGSGRYEQYF. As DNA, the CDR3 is TGTGCCAGCAGTACCAGGGGTAGCGGCAGATACGAGCAGTACTTC.

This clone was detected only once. This CDR3 is CASSSGLAGAQREFF. In DNA, the CDR3 is TGCGCCAGCAGCTCAGGACTAGCGGGGGCCCAACGAGAGTTCTTC. The chain employs TRBV5-1 and TRBJ2-1; 13 positions agree with TRBD2. Per germline, CDR1 SGHRS and CDR2 YFSETQ. This CDR3 is built from 15 residues. V shed 3 bases, J shed 14 bases, and the junction held 11 bases outside the gene matches.

CDR3 in DNA: TGTGCCAGCAACTTGGCAGGGGGCGCCTCTACGGAGGGCTACACCTTC. Protein: CASNLAGGASTEGYTF. V usage is TRBV7-2 and J usage is TRBJ1-2; 8 nucleotides align to TRBD1. Germline V gene sequence: CDR1 SGHTA, CDR2 FQGNSA. This CDR3 spans 16 amino acids. V shed 7 bases, J shed 8 bases, and the junction held 18 bases outside the gene matches.

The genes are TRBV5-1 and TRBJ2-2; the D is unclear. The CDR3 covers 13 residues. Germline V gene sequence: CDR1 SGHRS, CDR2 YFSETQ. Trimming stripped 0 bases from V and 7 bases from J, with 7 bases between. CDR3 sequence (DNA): TGCGCCAGCAGCTTGGACTCTGTCGGGGAGCTGTTTTTT. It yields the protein CASSLDSVGELFF. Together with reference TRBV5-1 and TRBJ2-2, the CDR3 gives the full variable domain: KAGVTQTPRYLIKTRGQQVTLSCSPISGHRSVSWYQQTPGQGLQFLFEYFSETQRNKGNFPGRFSGRQFSNSRSEMNVSTLELGDSALYLCASSLDSVGELFFGEGSRLTVL.

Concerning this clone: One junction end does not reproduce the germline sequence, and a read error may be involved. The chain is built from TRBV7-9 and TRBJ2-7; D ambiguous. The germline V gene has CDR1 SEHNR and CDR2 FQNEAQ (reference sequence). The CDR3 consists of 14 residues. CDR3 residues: CASSPPRRTYEQYF. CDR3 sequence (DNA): TGTGCCAGCAGCCCCCCCCGCAGAACCTATGAGCAGTACTTC. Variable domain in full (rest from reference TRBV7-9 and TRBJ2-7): DTGVSQNPRHKITKRGQNVTFRCDPISEHNRLYWYRQTLGQGPEFLTYFQNEAQLEKSRLLSDRFSAERPKGSFSTLEIQRTEQGDSAMYLCASSPPRRTYEQYFGPGTRLTVT.

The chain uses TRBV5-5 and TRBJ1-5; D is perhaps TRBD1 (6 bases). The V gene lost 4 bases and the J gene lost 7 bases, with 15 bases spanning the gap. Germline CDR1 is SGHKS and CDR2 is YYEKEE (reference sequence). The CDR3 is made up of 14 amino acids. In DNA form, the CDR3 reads TGTGCCAGCAGCCCTACAGGGACGGGGCAGCCCCAGCATTTT. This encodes CASSPTGTGQPQHF.

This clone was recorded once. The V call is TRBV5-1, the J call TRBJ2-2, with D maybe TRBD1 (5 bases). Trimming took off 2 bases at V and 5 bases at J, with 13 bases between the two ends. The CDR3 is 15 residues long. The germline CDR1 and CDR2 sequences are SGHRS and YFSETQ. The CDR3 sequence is CASSFTGLGTGELFF. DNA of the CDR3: TGCGCCAGCAGCTTCACAGGCCTAGGGACCGGGGAGCTGTTTTTT.

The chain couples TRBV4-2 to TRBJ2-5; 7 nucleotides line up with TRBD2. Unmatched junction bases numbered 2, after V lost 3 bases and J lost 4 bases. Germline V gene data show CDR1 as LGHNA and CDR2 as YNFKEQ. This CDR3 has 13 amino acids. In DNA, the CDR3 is TGTGCCAGCAGCCAGGGCGGGAGAGAGACCCAGTACTTC. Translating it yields CASSQGGRETQYF.

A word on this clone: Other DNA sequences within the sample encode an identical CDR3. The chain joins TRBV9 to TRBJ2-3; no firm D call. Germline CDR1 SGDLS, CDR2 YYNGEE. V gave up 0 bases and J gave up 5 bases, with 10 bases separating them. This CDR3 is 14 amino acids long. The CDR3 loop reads CASSVEGSRDTQYF. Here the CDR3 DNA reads TGTGCCAGCAGCGTAGAAGGCTCTAGAGATACGCAGTATTTT.

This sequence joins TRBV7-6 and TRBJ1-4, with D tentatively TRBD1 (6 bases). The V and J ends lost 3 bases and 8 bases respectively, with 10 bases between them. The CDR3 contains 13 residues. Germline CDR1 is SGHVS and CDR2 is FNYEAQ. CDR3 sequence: CASSFDRTEKLFF. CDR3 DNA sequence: TGTGCCAGCAGCTTCGACAGGACCGAAAAACTGTTTTTT.

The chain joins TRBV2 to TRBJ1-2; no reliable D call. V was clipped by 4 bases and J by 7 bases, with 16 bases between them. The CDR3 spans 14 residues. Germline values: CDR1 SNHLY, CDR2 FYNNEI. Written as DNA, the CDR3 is TGTGCCAGCAGTGCCGAAGCTTCTGCGGGTGGCTACACCTTC. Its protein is CASSAEASAGGYTF.

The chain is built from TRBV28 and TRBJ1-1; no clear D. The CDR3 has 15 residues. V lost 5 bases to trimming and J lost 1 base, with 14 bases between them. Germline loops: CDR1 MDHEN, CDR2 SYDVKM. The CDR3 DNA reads TGTGCCAGCAGTCCCTACGGACGGAGGAACACTGAAGCTTTCTTT. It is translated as CASSPYGRRNTEAFF.

CDR3 sequence: CASSRTGGGEQYF. In nucleotides, the CDR3 is TGCGCCAGCAGCAGGACAGGGGGAGGCGAGCAGTACTTC. This chain links TRBV5-1 with TRBJ2-7; 10 nucleotides align to TRBD1. CDR3 size: 13 residues. Germline-derived CDR1 and CDR2 are SGHRS and YFSETQ. With V trimmed by 4 bases and J by 6 bases, 4 bases remained unmatched.

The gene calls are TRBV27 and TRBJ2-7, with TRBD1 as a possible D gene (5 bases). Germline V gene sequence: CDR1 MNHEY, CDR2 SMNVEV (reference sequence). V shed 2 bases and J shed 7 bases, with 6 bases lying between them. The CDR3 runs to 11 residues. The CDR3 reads CASSLGAEQYF. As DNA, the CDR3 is TGTGCCAGCAGTTTAGGGGCGGAGCAGTACTTC.

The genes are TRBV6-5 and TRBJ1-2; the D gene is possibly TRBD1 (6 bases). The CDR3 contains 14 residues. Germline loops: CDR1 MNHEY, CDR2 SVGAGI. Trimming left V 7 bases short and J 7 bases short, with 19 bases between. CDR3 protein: CASNSLGGAGGYTF. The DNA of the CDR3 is TGTGCCAGCAACTCCCTTGGGGGGGCAGGTGGCTACACCTTC.

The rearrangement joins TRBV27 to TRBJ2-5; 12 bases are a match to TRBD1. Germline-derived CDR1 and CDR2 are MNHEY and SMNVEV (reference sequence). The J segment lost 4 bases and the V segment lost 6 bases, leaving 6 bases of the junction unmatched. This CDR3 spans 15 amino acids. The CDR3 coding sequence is TGTGCCAGCAGCTGGGGGACAGGGGGCGGAGAGACCCAGTACTTC. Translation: CASSWGTGGGETQYF.

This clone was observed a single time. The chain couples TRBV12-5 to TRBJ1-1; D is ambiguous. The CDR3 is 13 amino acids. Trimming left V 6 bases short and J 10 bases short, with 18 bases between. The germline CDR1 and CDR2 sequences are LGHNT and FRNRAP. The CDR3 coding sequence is TGTGCTAGTGGCCCACACGCCGGGTCGGGAGCTTTCTTT. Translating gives CASGPHAGSGAFF. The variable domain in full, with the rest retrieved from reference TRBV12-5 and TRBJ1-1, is DARVTQTPRHKVTEMGQEVTMRCQPILGHNTVFWYRQTMMQGLELLAYFRNRAPLDDSGMPKDRFSAEMPDATLATLKIQPSEPRDSAVYFCASGPHAGSGAFFGQGTRLTVV.

The CDR3 DNA reads TGTGCCTGGAGTGTCGGAGCGGCCAACACAGATACGCAGTATTTT. As protein: CAWSVGAANTDTQYF. The chain is built from TRBV30 and TRBJ2-3; D is perhaps TRBD2 (5 bases). The V gene lost 0 bases and the J gene lost 2 bases, with 12 bases spanning the gap. There are 15 residues in the CDR3. The germline gives CDR1 GTSNPN, CDR2 SVGIG (reference sequence).

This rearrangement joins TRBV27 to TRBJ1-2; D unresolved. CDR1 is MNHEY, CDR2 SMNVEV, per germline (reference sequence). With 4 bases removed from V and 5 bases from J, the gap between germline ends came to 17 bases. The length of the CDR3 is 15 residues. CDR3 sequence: CASSSPHRGSYGYTF. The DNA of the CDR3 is TGTGCCAGCAGTTCCCCCCATAGAGGCAGTTATGGCTACACCTTC.

This CDR3 is CASGPTQGTRNTEAFF. As DNA, the CDR3 is TGTGCTAGTGGGCCCACCCAGGGGACCAGGAACACTGAAGCTTTCTTT. The V gene is TRBV12-5, the J gene TRBJ1-1; a possible D gene is TRBD1 (6 bases). Per the germline V gene, CDR1 is LGHNT and CDR2 is FRNRAP. Trimming removed 6 bases at V and 1 base at J, with 18 bases between. This CDR3 is built from 16 residues.

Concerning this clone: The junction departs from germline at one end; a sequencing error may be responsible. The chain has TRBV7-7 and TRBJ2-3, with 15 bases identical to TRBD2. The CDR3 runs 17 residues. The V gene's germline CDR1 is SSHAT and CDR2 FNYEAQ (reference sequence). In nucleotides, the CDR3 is TGTGCTAGCAGCCCAGGACTAGCGGGGGGGCGATCAGATACGCAGTATTTT. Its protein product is CASSPGLAGGRSDTQYF.

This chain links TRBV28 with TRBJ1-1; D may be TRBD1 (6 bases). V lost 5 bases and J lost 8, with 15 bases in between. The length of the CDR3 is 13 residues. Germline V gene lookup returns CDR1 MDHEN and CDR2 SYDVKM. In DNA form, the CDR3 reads TGTGCCAGCAGTCGACCCAGACAGGTGGAAGCTTTCTTT. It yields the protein CASSRPRQVEAFF.

As DNA, the CDR3 is TGTGCCAGCAGACCCTACCGGGACAGGGCGTCCTATAATTCACCCCTCCACTTT. This translates into CASRPYRDRASYNSPLHF. This chain links TRBV5-8 with TRBJ1-6; 9 positions agree with TRBD1. This CDR3 spans 18 amino acids. With V trimmed by 5 bases and J by 1 base, 10 bases remained unmatched. Germline assignment: CDR1 SGHTS and CDR2 YDEGEE.

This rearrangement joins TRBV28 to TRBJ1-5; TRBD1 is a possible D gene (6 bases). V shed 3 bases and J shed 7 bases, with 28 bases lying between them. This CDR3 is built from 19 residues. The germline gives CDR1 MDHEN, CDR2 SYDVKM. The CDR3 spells CASSFWYRGRGVRKQPQHF. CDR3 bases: TGTGCCAGCAGTTTCTGGTACCGTGGCAGGGGAGTGCGTAAACAGCCCCAGCATTTT.

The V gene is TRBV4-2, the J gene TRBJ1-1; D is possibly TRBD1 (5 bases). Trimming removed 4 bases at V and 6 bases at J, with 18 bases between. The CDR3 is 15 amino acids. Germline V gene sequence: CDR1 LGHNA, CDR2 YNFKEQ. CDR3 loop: CASSRPTGDLSEAFF. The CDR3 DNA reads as TGTGCCAGCAGCCGTCCCACGGGGGATCTTTCTGAAGCTTTCTTT.

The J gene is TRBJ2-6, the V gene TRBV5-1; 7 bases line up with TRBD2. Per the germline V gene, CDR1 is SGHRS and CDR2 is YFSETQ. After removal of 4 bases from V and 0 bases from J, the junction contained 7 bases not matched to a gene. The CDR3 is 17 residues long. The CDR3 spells CASSQEGLISGANVLTF. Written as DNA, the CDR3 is TGCGCCAGCAGCCAGGAGGGACTAATCTCTGGGGCCAACGTCCTGACTTTC.

CDR3 region: CASSVHRLAGTSYNEQFF. DNA for the CDR3: TGTGCCAGCAGCGTTCACCGACTAGCGGGAACGTCCTACAATGAGCAGTTCTTC. The chain is built from TRBV7-8 and TRBJ2-1; TRBD2 matches at 11 bases. With V trimmed by 5 bases and J by 1 base, 10 bases remained unmatched. Germline V gene lookup returns CDR1 SGHVS and CDR2 FQNEAQ. The CDR3 consists of 18 residues.

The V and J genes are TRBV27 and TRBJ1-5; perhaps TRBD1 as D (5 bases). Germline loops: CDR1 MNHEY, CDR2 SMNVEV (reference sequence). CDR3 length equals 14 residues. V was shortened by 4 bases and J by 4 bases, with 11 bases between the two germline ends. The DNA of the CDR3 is TGTGCCAGCAGTTCACCAGGGAAAAATCAGCCCCAGCATTTT. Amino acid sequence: CASSSPGKNQPQHF.

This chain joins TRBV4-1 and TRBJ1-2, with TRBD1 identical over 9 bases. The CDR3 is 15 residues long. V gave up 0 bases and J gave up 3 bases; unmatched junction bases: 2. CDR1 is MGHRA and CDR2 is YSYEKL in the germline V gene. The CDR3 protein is CASSQDGTGYYGYTF. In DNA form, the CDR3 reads TGCGCCAGCAGCCAAGATGGGACAGGGTACTATGGCTACACCTTC.